This T cell receptor beta chain derives from a study of shared T cell receptors in the human thymus. Measured with immunoSEQ multiplex PCR; TCRdb has only the in-frame clones, and not every one. There are almost 550,000 clones in the sample; 75% to 85% occur only once, and more than 0.01% lies in the top ten. Only one count was recorded for this clone. The same data also contributed to another study, on human thymus T cells.

Sequenced: thymocytes. The TCR sequence derives from a boy under three years old with a congenital heart defect.

Here the CDR3 DNA reads TGCGCCAGCAGCTTGGGCCTCAGAGGGAGGCAGGGGGCCTACGAGCAGTACTTC. Translation: CASSLGLRGRQGAYEQYF. The chain has TRBV5-1 and TRBJ2-7, with D perhaps matching TRBD1 (7 bases). Germline CDR1 SGHRS, CDR2 YFSETQ. The CDR3 spans 18 residues. V lost 0 bases to trimming and J lost 2 bases, with 21 bases between them.